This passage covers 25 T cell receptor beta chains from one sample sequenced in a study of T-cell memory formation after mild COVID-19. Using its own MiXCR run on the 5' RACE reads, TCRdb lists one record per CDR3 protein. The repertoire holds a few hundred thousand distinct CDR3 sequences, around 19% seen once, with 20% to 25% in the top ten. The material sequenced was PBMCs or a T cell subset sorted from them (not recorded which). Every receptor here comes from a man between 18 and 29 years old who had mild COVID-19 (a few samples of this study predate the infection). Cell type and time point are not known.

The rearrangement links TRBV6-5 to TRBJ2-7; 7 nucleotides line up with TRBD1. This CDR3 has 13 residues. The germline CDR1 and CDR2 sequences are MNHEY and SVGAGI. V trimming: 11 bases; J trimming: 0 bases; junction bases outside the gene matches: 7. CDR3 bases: TGTGCCGTAGGACAGGCGGGCTCCTACGAGCAGTACTTC. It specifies CAVGQAGSYEQYF.

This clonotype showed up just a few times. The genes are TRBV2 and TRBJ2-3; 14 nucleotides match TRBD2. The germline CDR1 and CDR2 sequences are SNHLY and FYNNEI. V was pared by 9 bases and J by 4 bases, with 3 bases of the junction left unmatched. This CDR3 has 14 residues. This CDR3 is CARGTSGGADTQYF. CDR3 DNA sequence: TGTGCCAGGGGGACTAGCGGGGGTGCAGATACGCAGTATTTT.

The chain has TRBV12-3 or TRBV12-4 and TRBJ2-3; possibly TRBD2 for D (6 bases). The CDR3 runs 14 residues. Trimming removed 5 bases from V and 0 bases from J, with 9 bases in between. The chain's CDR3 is CASSVGTSTDTQYF. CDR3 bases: TGTGCCAGCAGTGTGGGGACTAGCACAGATACGCAGTATTTT.

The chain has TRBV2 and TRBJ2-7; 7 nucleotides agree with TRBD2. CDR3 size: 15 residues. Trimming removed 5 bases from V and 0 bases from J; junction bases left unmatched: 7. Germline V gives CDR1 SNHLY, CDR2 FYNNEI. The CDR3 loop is CASSREEASSYEQYF. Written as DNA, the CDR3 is TGTGCCAGCAGTCGGGAGGAGGCGAGCTCCTACGAGCAGTACTTC.

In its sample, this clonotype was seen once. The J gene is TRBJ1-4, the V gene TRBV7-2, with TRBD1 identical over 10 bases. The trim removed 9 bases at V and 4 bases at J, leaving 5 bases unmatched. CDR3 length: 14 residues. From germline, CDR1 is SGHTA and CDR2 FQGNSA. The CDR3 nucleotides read TGTGCCAGTGGGAGGGACAGGGGTAATGAAAAACTGTTTTTT. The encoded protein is CASGRDRGNEKLFF.

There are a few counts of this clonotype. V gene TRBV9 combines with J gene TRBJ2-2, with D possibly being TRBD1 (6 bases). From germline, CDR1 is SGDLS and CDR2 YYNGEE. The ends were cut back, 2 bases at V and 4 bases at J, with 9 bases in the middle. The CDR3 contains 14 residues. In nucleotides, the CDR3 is TGTGCCAGCAGCGTTGGGGGCGGCACCGGGGAGCTGTTTTTT. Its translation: CASSVGGGTGELFF.

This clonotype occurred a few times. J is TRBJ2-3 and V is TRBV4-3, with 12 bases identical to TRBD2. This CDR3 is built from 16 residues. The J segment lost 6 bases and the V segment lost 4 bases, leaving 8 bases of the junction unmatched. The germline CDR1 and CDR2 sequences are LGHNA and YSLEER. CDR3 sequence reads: CASSPWVTSGGDTQYF. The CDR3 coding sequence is TGCGCCAGCAGCCCCTGGGTAACTAGCGGGGGGGATACGCAGTATTTT.

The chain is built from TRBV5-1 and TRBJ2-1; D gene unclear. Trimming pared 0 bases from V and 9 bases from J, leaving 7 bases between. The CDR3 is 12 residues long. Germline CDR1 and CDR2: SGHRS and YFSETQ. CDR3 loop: CASSLERSEQFF. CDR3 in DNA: TGCGCCAGCAGCTTGGAACGATCTGAGCAGTTCTTC.

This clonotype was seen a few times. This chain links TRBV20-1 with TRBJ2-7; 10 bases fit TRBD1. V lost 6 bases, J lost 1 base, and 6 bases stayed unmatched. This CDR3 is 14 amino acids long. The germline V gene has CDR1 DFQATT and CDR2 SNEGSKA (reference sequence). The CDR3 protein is CSAPGQGGSYEQYV. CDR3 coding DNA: TGCAGTGCACCTGGACAGGGGGGATCCTACGAGCAGTACGTC.

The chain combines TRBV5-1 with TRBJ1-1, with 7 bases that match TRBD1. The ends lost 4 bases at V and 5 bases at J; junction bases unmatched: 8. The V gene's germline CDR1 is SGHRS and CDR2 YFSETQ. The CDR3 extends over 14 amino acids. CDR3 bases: TGCGCCAGCAGCGGGCGACAGGGCGGGACTGAAGCTTTCTTT. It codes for CASSGRQGGTEAFF.

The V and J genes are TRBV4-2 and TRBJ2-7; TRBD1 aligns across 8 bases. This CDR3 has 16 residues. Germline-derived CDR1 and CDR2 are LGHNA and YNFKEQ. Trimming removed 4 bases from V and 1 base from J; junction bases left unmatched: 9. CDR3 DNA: TGTGCCAGCAGCCTCCATCCAGGGGGCGATTCCTACGAGCAGTACTTC. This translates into CASSLHPGGDSYEQYF.

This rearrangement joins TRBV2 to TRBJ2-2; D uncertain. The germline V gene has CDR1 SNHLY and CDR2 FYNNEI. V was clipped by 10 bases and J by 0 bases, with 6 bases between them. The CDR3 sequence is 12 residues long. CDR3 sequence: CATQTNTGELFF. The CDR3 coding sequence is TGTGCCACACAGACGAACACCGGGGAGCTGTTTTTT.

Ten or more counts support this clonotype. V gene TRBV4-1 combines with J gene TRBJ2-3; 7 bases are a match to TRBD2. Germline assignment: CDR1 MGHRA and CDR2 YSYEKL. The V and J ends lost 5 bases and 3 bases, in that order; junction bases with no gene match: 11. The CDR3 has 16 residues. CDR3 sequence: CASSSPERGVTDTQYF. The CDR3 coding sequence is TGCGCCAGCAGCTCCCCAGAGCGGGGAGTTACAGATACGCAGTATTTT.

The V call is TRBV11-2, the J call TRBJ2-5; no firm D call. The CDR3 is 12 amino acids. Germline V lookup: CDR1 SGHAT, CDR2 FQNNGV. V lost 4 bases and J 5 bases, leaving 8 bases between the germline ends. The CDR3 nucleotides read TGTGCCAGCAGCTCTCCGAAGGAGACCCAGTACTTC. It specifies CASSSPKETQYF.

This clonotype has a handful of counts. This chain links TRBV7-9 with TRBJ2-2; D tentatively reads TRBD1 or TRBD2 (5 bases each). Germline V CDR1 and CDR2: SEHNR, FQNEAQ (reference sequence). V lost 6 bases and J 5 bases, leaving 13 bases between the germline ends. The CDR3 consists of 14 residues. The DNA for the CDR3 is TGTGCCAGCAGACCCGGGGCTTCGACCGGGGAGCTGTTTTTT. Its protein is CASRPGASTGELFF. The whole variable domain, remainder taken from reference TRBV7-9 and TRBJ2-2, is DTGVSQNPRHKITKRGQNVTFRCDPISEHNRLYWYRQTLGQGPEFLTYFQNEAQLEKSRLLSDRFSAERPKGSFSTLEIQRTEQGDSAMYLCASRPGASTGELFFGEGSRLTVL.

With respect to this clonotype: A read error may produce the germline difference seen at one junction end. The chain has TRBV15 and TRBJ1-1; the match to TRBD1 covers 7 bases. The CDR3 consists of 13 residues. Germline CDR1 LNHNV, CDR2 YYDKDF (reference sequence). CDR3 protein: CATTGQRNAEAFF. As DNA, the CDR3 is TGTGCCACCACGGGACAGCGGAACGCTGAAGCTTTCTTT.

CDR3 DNA sequence: TGTGCCACCAATAGGGAGACCCAGTACTTC. It yields the protein CATNRETQYF. The V call is TRBV24-1, the J call TRBJ2-5; D remains unclear. Germline lookup yields CDR1 KGHDR and CDR2 SFDVKD. This CDR3 is built from 10 residues. With 8 bases removed from V and 5 bases from J, the gap between germline ends came to 5 bases.

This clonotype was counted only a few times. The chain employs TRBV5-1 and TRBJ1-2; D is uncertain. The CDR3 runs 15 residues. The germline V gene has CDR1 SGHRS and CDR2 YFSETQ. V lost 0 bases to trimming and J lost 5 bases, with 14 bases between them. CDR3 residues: CASSLDGQSLYGYTF. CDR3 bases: TGCGCCAGCAGCTTGGACGGGCAAAGTCTGTATGGCTACACCTTC.

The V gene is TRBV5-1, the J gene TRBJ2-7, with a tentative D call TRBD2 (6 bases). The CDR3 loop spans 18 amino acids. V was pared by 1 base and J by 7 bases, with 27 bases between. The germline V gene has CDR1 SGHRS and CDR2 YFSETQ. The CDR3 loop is CASSLSRAGGPGGREQYF. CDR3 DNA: TGCGCCAGCAGCTTGTCACGGGCTGGGGGACCCGGGGGAAGGGAGCAGTACTTC.

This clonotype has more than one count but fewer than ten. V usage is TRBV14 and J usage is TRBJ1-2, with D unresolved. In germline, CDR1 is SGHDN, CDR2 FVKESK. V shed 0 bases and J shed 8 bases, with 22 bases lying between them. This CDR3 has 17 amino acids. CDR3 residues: CASSQDPRVGGIYGYTF. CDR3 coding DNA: TGTGCCAGCAGCCAAGACCCCCGTGTGGGAGGGATCTACGGCTACACCTTC.

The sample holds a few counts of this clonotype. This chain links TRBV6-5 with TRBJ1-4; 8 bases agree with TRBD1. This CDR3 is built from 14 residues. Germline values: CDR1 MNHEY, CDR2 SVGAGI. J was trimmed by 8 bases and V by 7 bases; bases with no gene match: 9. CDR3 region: CASTQPRTGEKLFF. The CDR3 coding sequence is TGTGCCAGCACCCAGCCCAGGACAGGGGAAAAACTGTTTTTT.

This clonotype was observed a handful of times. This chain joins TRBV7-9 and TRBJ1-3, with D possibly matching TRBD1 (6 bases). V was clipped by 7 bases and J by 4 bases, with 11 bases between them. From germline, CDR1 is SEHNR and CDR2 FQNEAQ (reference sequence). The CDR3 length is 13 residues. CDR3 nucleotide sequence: TGTGCCAGCACGCGGGGGCCCGGAAACACCATATATTTT. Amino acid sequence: CASTRGPGNTIYF.

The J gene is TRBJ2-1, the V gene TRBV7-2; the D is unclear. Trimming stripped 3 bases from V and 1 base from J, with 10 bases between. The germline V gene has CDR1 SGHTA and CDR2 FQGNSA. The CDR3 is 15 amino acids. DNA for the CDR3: TGTGCCAGCAGCTTGCGCGTACGATCCTACAATGAGCAGTTCTTC. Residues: CASSLRVRSYNEQFF.

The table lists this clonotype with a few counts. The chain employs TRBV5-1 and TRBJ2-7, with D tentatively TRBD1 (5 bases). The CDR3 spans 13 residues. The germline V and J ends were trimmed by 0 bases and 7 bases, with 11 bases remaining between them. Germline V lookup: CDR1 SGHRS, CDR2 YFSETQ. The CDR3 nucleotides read TGCGCCAGCAGCTTGGGGACATCTCGGGAGCAGTACTTC. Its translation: CASSLGTSREQYF.

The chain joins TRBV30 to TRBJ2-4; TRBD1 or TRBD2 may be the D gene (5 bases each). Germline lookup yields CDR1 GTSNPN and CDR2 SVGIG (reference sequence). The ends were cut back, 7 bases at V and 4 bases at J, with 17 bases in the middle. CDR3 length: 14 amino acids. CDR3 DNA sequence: TGTGCCTCGCAAATTCCGTGGGGGAAAAACATTCAGTACTTC. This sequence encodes CASQIPWGKNIQYF.